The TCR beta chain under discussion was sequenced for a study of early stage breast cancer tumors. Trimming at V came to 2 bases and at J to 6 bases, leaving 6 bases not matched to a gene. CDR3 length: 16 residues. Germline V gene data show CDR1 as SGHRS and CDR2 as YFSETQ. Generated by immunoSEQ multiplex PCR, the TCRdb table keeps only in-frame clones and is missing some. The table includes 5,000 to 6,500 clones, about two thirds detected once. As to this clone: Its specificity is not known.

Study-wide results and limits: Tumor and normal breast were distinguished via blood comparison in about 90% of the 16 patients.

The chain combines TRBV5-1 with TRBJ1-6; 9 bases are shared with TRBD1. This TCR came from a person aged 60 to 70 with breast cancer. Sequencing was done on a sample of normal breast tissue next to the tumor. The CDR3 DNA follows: TGCGCCAGCAGCTTTGGGGAGACAGGGGGTAATTCACCCCTCCACTTT. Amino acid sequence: CASSFGETGGNSPLHF.